These 17 T cell receptor beta chains were sequenced from one sample in a study of T cells in Graves' hyperthyroidism and ophthalmopathy. RNA transcripts were the template for amplifying TCR beta CDR3 regions. The TCR CDR3 first-round RT-PCR relied on the HTBI primer set. TCRdb reprocessed the multiplex PCR reads via MiXCR and lists one record per CDR3 protein. The sample holds approximately 590,000 distinct CDR3 sequences, around 14% seen once. The sequencing sample was made of blood. These receptors came from a woman aged 25 to 39 with Graves' hyperthyroidism.

The table lists this clonotype with many counts. J is TRBJ2-5 and V is TRBV10-3; unclear D gene. The CDR3 loop spans 14 amino acids. V lost 4 bases, J lost 2 bases, and 11 bases lay in between. Germline CDR1 is ENHRY and CDR2 is SYGVKD. For the CDR3, the DNA is TGTGCCATCAGTGGGACCGCGCATCAAGAGACCCAGTACTTC. This gives the protein CAISGTAHQETQYF.

The CDR3 loop reads CASSLEGAGALNIQYF. The DNA of the CDR3 is TGCGCCAGCAGCTTGGAGGGGGCAGGGGCCCTAAACATTCAGTACTTC. The chain employs TRBV5-1 and TRBJ2-4; 7 bases agree with TRBD1. J lost 6 bases, V lost 0 bases, and 9 bases had no gene match. The CDR3 contains 16 residues. Germline V gene sequence: CDR1 SGHRS, CDR2 YFSETQ.

The chain links TRBV20-1 to TRBJ2-7; D tentatively fits TRBD1 or TRBD2 (5 bases each). CDR3 length equals 14 residues. V lost 7 bases and J lost 0, with 16 bases in between. In germline, CDR1 is DFQATT, CDR2 SNEGSKA (reference sequence). The CDR3 bases are TGCAGTGTCGAGGGGACCGTAAGCTCCTACGAGCAGTACTTC. The encoded protein is CSVEGTVSSYEQYF.

This clonotype was recorded at least ten times. The rearrangement uses TRBV11-2 and TRBJ2-7, with 10 nucleotides matching TRBD1. CDR3 length equals 16 residues. With 3 bases clipped from V and 2 bases from J, the junction kept 7 bases outside the gene matches. Germline V gene lookup returns CDR1 SGHAT and CDR2 FQNNGV. This CDR3 reads CASSFAGTGVAYEQYF. Here the CDR3 DNA reads TGTGCCAGCAGCTTTGCTGGGACAGGGGTCGCCTACGAGCAGTACTTC.

This clonotype was observed at least ten times. The chain is built from TRBV12-3 or TRBV12-4 and TRBJ2-3; no clear D gene. The ends were cut back, 6 bases at V and 0 bases at J, with 10 bases in the middle. This CDR3 has 14 residues. The CDR3 loop is CASSALGSTDTQYF. The CDR3 DNA is TGTGCCAGCAGCGCGCTAGGAAGCACAGATACGCAGTATTTT.

The chain couples TRBV2 to TRBJ2-2, with D perhaps matching TRBD1 (6 bases). CDR1 is SNHLY, CDR2 FYNNEI, per germline. The V gene lost 2 bases and the J gene lost 4 bases, with 11 bases spanning the gap. The CDR3 has 15 residues. In DNA form, the CDR3 reads TGTGCCAGCAGTGAACAGGGGAGTACCACCGGGGAGCTGTTTTTT. This translates into CASSEQGSTTGELFF.

This clonotype has ten or more counts. The V gene is TRBV3-1, the J gene TRBJ2-3; 7 bases are a match to TRBD2. The CDR3 consists of 14 residues. CDR1 and CDR2 from the germline V gene are LGHDT and YNNKEL (reference sequence). V dropped 0 bases and J dropped 12; count of bases not matched to a gene: 9. The CDR3 protein is CASSQEASGTSQYF. Here the CDR3 DNA reads TGTGCCAGCAGCCAAGAGGCTAGCGGTACCTCCCAGTATTTT.

The V call is TRBV5-1, the J call TRBJ2-1; D is ambiguous. Trimming cost V 1 base and J 8 bases, with 10 bases left between them. The CDR3 sequence is 13 residues long. Germline V gives CDR1 SGHRS, CDR2 YFSETQ. DNA for the CDR3: TGCGCCAGCAGCTTGCTTAGGTCGGATGAGCAGTTCTTC. As protein: CASSLLRSDEQFF.

Many counts were recorded for this clonotype. The V call is TRBV30, the J call TRBJ2-7; the match to TRBD1 covers 7 bases. Germline V CDR1 and CDR2: GTSNPN, SVGIG (reference sequence). The ends lost 1 base at V and 1 base at J; junction bases unmatched: 7. The CDR3 consists of 15 residues. In nucleotides, the CDR3 is TGTGCCTGGAGTGGGGGACAGAGAGTATCCTACGAGCAGTACTTC. Encoded protein: CAWSGGQRVSYEQYF.

This clonotype showed up many times. The DNA of the CDR3 is TGTGCCAGCCTCGGGCTTAACTATGGCTACACCTTC. This translates into CASLGLNYGYTF. The chain is built from TRBV2 and TRBJ1-2; D unclear. V lost 8 bases, J lost 1 base, and 8 bases lay in between. The CDR3 runs to 12 residues. The germline gives CDR1 SNHLY, CDR2 FYNNEI.

This clonotype has ten or more counts. The chain couples TRBV7-2 to TRBJ2-7; D ambiguous. Germline V gene sequence: CDR1 SGHTA, CDR2 FQGNSA. The CDR3 consists of 13 residues. V lost 5 bases, J lost 2 bases, and 10 bases lay in between. In DNA form, the CDR3 reads TGTGCCAGCAGCCGCAGAAGCCCCTACGAGCAGTACTTC. Protein: CASSRRSPYEQYF.

V usage is TRBV6-1 and J usage is TRBJ1-6; D gene ambiguous. CDR1 and CDR2 (germline): MNHNS, SASEGT. The CDR3 is 13 residues long. Trimming removed 3 bases from V and 6 bases from J, with 6 bases in between. The CDR3 reads CASSDRPNSPLHF. The CDR3 DNA is TGTGCCAGCAGTGACAGGCCTAATTCACCCCTCCACTTT.

The chain couples TRBV5-1 to TRBJ2-1; TRBD2 matches at 10 bases. The length of the CDR3 is 16 residues. CDR1 is SGHRS and CDR2 is YFSETQ in the germline V gene. The trim removed 4 bases at V and 4 bases at J, leaving 8 bases unmatched. The DNA for the CDR3 is TGCGCCAGCAGCAACGACCTAGCGGGAGTATACAATGAGCAGTTCTTC. It specifies CASSNDLAGVYNEQFF.

This clonotype was seen ten or more times. This chain joins TRBV5-1 and TRBJ2-2, with 10 bases that match TRBD2. The CDR3 is made up of 16 amino acids. CDR1 and CDR2 from the germline V gene are SGHRS and YFSETQ. V lost 0 bases to trimming and J lost 2 bases; unmatched junction nucleotides: 1. Here the CDR3 DNA reads TGCGCCAGCAGCTTGGGACTAGCGGGCAACACCGGGGAGCTGTTTTTT. It yields the protein CASSLGLAGNTGELFF.

This clonotype was seen ten or more times. This CDR3 reads CASSLVPAGGPNEQFF. CDR3 DNA: TGCGCCAGCAGCTTGGTCCCAGCGGGAGGGCCCAATGAGCAGTTCTTC. The V and J genes are TRBV5-1 and TRBJ2-1; TRBD2 matches 10 bases. The CDR3 is 16 amino acids. The junction had 6 bases not matched to a gene; V was cut back by 0 bases and J by 6 bases. Germline V lookup: CDR1 SGHRS, CDR2 YFSETQ.

This clonotype has ten or more counts. DNA for the CDR3: TGTGCCAGCAGCTCGGTTAGCGGGAGTGATGAGCAGTTCTTC. Amino acid sequence: CASSSVSGSDEQFF. The chain uses TRBV7-3 and TRBJ2-1, with 9 bases that match TRBD2. The CDR3 is made up of 14 amino acids. Unmatched junction bases numbered 6, after V lost 4 bases and J lost 8 bases. Germline V gene data show CDR1 as SGHTA and CDR2 as FQGTGA.

The rearrangement uses TRBV6-2 or TRBV6-3 and TRBJ2-1, with a weak D call TRBD2 (6 bases). CDR3 size: 14 residues. Germline CDR1 is MNHEY and CDR2 is SVGEGT. V shed 6 bases and J shed 2 bases, with 11 bases lying between them. CDR3 DNA: TGTGCCAGCAGCCGGGAGAATCCCTACAATGAGCAGTTCTTC. Its protein product is CASSRENPYNEQFF.